This record concerns one T cell receptor beta chain sequence. The repertoire was sequenced with immunoSEQ multiplex PCR; TCRdb's copy has only in-frame clones and lacks some. The data hold 700,000 to 750,000 clones, with 70% to 90% observed a single time. V was cut by 2 bases and J by 4 bases, with 9 bases left in between. The length of the CDR3 is 14 residues. Germline V gene lookup returns CDR1 SGHRS and CDR2 YFSETQ. The sample originates from a study of shared T cell receptors in the human thymus. Another study also made use of these data, one on human thymus T cells.

V is TRBV5-1 and J is TRBJ1-4; D gene uncertain. Material: thymocytes. The TCR comes from a girl under three years old with a congenital heart defect. The CDR3 DNA reads as TGCGCCAGCAGCTTATGGACTGTTAATGAAAAACTGTTTTTT. Translated, it gives CASSLWTVNEKLFF.